Below are 7 T cell receptor beta chains sequenced from a single sample in a study of neurological immune-mediated disorders. TCRdb analysed the 5' RACE reads with MiXCR anew, one entry per CDR3 protein. The repertoire holds around 21,000 distinct CDR3 sequences, with approximately 7.3% as singletons. Sequencing used CD8+ T cells from blood. The receptors were gathered from a woman aged 25 to 39 with HTLV-1-associated myelopathy (HAM/TSP).

There are many counts of this clonotype. J is TRBJ2-1 and V is TRBV9; 7 bases match TRBD2. The CDR3 sequence is 16 residues long. Looked up from germline, CDR1 is SGDLS and CDR2 is YYNGEE. Trimming removed 0 bases from V and 5 bases from J; junction bases left unmatched: 8. CDR3 nucleotide sequence: TGTGCCAGCAGCGTAGGGGGGGGGTGGACAAACAATGAGCAGTTCTTC. It is translated as CASSVGGGWTNNEQFF.

In its sample, this clonotype was seen many times. The chain joins TRBV7-8 to TRBJ1-6, with 8 bases lining up with TRBD1. Losses at the gene ends were 4 bases for V and 12 bases for J; bases not matched to a gene: 5. CDR1 and CDR2 from the germline V gene are SGHVS and FQNEAQ. The CDR3 has 13 amino acids. DNA for the CDR3: TGTGCCAGCAGCTGGACAGGGACCCGACCCCTCCACTTT. Its translation: CASSWTGTRPLHF.

This clonotype was seen many times. The chain links TRBV7-9 to TRBJ2-7, with TRBD1 identical over 7 bases. The J segment lost 0 bases and the V segment lost 1 base, leaving 15 bases of the junction unmatched. This CDR3 contains 19 residues. Germline V CDR1 and CDR2: SEHNR, FQNEAQ (reference sequence). CDR3 in amino acids: CASSLVPGPGGENSYEQYF. CDR3 DNA sequence: TGTGCCAGCAGCTTAGTACCCGGGCCAGGGGGAGAGAACTCCTACGAGCAGTACTTC.

This clonotype was seen repeatedly, ten times or more. The chain uses TRBV10-3 and TRBJ2-1; a weak D match, TRBD2 (6 bases). CDR1 ENHRY and CDR2 SYGVKD come from the germline V gene. V shed 0 bases and J shed 0 bases, with 12 bases lying between them. The CDR3 has 17 residues. Here the CDR3 reads CAISESGLVSSYNEQFF. The CDR3 DNA sequence: TGTGCCATCAGTGAGTCGGGACTTGTAAGCTCCTACAATGAGCAGTTCTTC.

This clonotype showed up many times. This chain uses TRBV7-3 with TRBJ1-1; 9 bases are shared with TRBD1. Germline V lookup: CDR1 SGHTA, CDR2 FQGTGA. The CDR3 sequence is 14 residues long. J was trimmed by 3 bases and V by 2 bases; bases with no gene match: 1. The CDR3 reads CASSLGTGYTEAFF. The DNA of the CDR3 is TGTGCCAGCAGCTTAGGGACAGGGTACACTGAAGCTTTCTTT.

This clonotype is classed as medium-sized. DNA of the CDR3: TGCGCCAGCAGCTTCGGACAGGGATGGGTGTACGAGCAGTACTTC. It encodes CASSFGQGWVYEQYF. The rearrangement joins TRBV5-1 to TRBJ2-7; 8 positions match TRBD1. V trimming: 2 bases; J trimming: 4 bases; junction bases outside the gene matches: 8. CDR1 is SGHRS and CDR2 is YFSETQ in the germline V gene. CDR3 size: 15 residues.

This clonotype has a count of ten or more. This chain connects TRBV20-1 to TRBJ2-3, with D perhaps TRBD2 (7 bases). The germline CDR1 and CDR2 sequences are DFQATT and SNEGSKA (reference sequence). Trimming took off 1 base at V and 2 bases at J, with 10 bases between the two ends. The CDR3 has 14 residues. CDR3 nucleotides: TGCAGTGCTAGAGTGCGGGGGCTCACAGATACGCAGTATTTT. Its protein is CSARVRGLTDTQYF.